These 5 T cell receptor beta chains came from one sample sequenced in a study of post-analysis software for immune sequencing data. Their specific antigens are unknown. General study results and limits: Roughly five TRBV segments were significantly more frequent in patients than in controls. TRBV5-6, TRBV5-1 and TRBV20-1 were among these segments.

TCR beta cDNA libraries included unique molecular identifiers. TCRdb called the PCR reads again in MiXCR, with one record for every CDR3 protein. Seen here are about 770,000 distinct CDR3 sequences, around 45% observed once, and the top ten hold roughly 4.4%. The source material was blood. The source of these receptors is a girl aged 5-17 years with multiple sclerosis.

The genes are TRBV7-2 and TRBJ2-5; the match to TRBD1 covers 7 bases. Germline CDR1 SGHTA, CDR2 FQGNSA. Trimming took 1 base from V and 2 from J; bases not matched to a gene: 10. The CDR3 is 17 residues long. The CDR3: CASSLGVIGTEQETQYF. DNA for the CDR3: TGTGCCAGCAGCTTAGGGGTTATCGGGACAGAGCAAGAGACCCAGTACTTC. Full variable domain (rest looked up from reference TRBV7-2 and TRBJ2-5): GAGVSQSPSNKVTEKGKDVELRCDPISGHTALYWYRQSLGQGLEFLIYFQGNSAPDKSGLPSDRFSAERTGGSVSTLTIQRTQQEDSAVYLCASSLGVIGTEQETQYFGPGTRLLVL.

Concerning this clonotype itself: A single base separates this from a much larger clone, so it may be a read error. The chain joins TRBV4-1 to TRBJ2-7; no firm D call. The length of the CDR3 is 13 residues. Germline V CDR1 and CDR2: MGHRA, YSYEKL. The CDR3: CAGSALSSYEQYF. CDR3 coding DNA: TGCGCCGGCAGCGCTCTTTCCTCCTACGAGCAGTACTTC.

This clonotype has more than one count but fewer than ten. The V gene is TRBV12-3 or TRBV12-4, the J gene TRBJ1-2; D uncertain. The CDR3 spans 14 residues. The V end was cut by 3 bases, the J end by 8 bases, with 16 bases between. For the CDR3, the DNA is TGTGCCAGCAGTTTGCATCAGGACCCCATGGGCTACACCTTC. Its translation: CASSLHQDPMGYTF.

The V and J genes are TRBV15 and TRBJ2-5; D might be TRBD2 (6 bases). The tail of the sequence fits TRBJ2-7 better, so the J call may be wrong. Germline V gives CDR1 LNHNV, CDR2 YYDKDF (reference sequence). This CDR3 region has 14 residues. In DNA form, the CDR3 reads TGTGCCACCAGCAGAAAGCGGGCCCACTACGAGCAGTACTTC. Protein sequence: CATSRKRAHYEQYF.

The chain couples TRBV20-1 to TRBJ2-5; TRBD2 agrees at 7 bases. Germline lookup yields CDR1 DFQATT and CDR2 SNEGSKA (reference sequence). Trimming at V came to 3 bases and at J to 7 bases, leaving 8 bases not matched to a gene. The CDR3 is 13 residues long. This CDR3 reads CSARGGTAGTQYF. Written as DNA, the CDR3 is TGCAGTGCTAGGGGGGGGACCGCTGGGACCCAGTACTTC.